The T cell receptor beta chain described here comes from a study of blood T cell repertoires in COVID-19 (dated by TCRdb to about 2020). Notes on the research overall: Samples from collaborators originated in the United States, Italy and Spain and spanned both the acute and convalescent phases of COVID-19. Deeply sampled blood TCRbeta repertoires from subjects exposed to, actively infected with, or recovered from COVID-19 were included in the dataset. Samples came from the ongoing ImmuneRACE study (first 160 participants) plus 1,254 subjects from 6 global collaborators. The prospective study material was composed of cDNA or gDNA derived from T cells, B-cell-depleted T cells, or PBMCs. The repertoires were released in a freely available public database meant as a resource for research on the immune response to SARS-CoV-2. Where available, HLA class I and class II types were taken from metadata supplied by the sample provider and were not determined by assay-based typing. Nearly every sample came with metadata listing a de-identified subject ID, COVID-19 status, age in years and sex. Broad study findings and their caveats: The quantity of clinical and demographic metadata differed by source and by participant and was supplied without curation.

With regard to this clone: No antigen is known for it. Per-base quality was not reported, and no clone a single base away is much larger than it.

V trim: 1 base; J trim: 6 bases; unmatched bases: 10. The CDR3 has 16 amino acids, counting the end cysteine and phenylalanine. The CDR3 DNA has 48 bases and is translated from base 1. Based on the germline V gene (reference sequence), the CDR1 and CDR2 sequences are LNHNV and YYDKDF. The collaborating institutions used their own protocols to collect whole blood in K2EDTA tubes. Collaborator samples were shipped for TCRbeta analysis as frozen whole blood, isolated PBMCs, or DNA extracted from either sample type. The immunoSEQ Assay, a bias-controlled multiplex PCR, was used to amplify TCRbeta CDR3 regions from genomic DNA. As for how the authors treated the data: Nucleated cell counts per sample were estimated from amplification of reference gene primers within the assay. Sequence reads were collapsed and filtered to measure the absolute abundance of every unique TCRbeta CDR3 rearrangement. Productive Simpson clonality was computed per sample as the square root of Simpson's diversity index over productive rearrangements. TCRdb stores this immuneACCESS table with in-frame sequences only. Part of the clones is absent; in the studies checked, under half of the shortfall reflects unresolved V genes, and no reason is known for the rest. V and J calls and clone size come straight from that table; D and trimming were deduced from the DNA. The sample includes 250,000 or so clones, with about nine tenths observed a single time. The ten largest clonotypes hold about 3% of the sample.

The chain was built from TRBV15 and TRBJ2-7, with 9 bases matching TRBD2. Source material: peripheral blood. This receptor was taken from a woman aged 25 to 39 with active or convalescent COVID-19. The CDR3 has the sequence CATSRGGSLAGSEQYF. The DNA sequence follows: TGTGCCACCAGCAGAGGAGGGTCGCTAGCGGGAAGCGAGCAGTACTTC.